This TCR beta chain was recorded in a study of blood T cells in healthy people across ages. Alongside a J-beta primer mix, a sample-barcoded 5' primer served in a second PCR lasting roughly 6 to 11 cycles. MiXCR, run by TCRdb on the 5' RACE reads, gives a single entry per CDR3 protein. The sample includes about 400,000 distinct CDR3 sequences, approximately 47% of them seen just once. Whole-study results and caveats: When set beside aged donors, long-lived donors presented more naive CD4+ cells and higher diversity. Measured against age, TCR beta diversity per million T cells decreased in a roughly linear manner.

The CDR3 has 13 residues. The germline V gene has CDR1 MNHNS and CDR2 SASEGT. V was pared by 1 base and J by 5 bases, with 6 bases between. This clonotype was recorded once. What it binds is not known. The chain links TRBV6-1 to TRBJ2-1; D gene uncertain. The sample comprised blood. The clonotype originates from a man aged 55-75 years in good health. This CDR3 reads CASSEENHNEQFF. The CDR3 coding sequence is TGTGCCAGCAGTGAAGAAAACCACAATGAGCAGTTCTTC.